This record covers a single T cell receptor (beta chain). What it recognizes is unknown. PBMCs, the starting material, were the source of sorted CD4+ and CD8+ T cells. This CDR3 comprises 13 residues. The trim removed 5 bases at V and 6 bases at J, leaving 6 bases unmatched. Germline V gives CDR1 MNHEY, CDR2 SMNVEV (reference sequence). The source of the sample is a study of CD8+ T cells in alopecia areata. Study results and limitations: Against the mouse data, patients shared TCRs less clearly, possibly for HLA reasons. Across lesional scalp, and particularly alopecia totalis/universalis, clonality surpassed that of normal scalp.

Extracted RNA was reverse transcribed, and the resulting cDNA served as sequencing template. Libraries were prepared by immunoSEQ multiplex PCR; TCRdb keeps only in-frame clonotypes and omits some of them. The sample carries 150,000 to 200,000 clones, approximately 60% recorded once. This chain joins TRBV27 and TRBJ2-5, with 7 nucleotides matching TRBD2. This sequence was found in a human donor in good health. Sequences were obtained from CD4+ T cells sorted from blood. The CDR3 protein is CASSRREGKTQYF. The CDR3 nucleotides are TGTGCCAGCAGTCGGAGGGAGGGAAAGACCCAGTACTTC.